The 4 T cell receptor beta chains in this list originate from one sample, sequenced in a study of T cell responses to AZD1222 COVID-19 vaccine. Some clones are missing from TCRdb's copy, which holds only in-frame ones; the method was immunoSEQ multiplex PCR. The sample gives 130,000 or so clones, roughly 85% of which show up once; around 8% is in the top ten. This specimen consisted of peripheral blood, obtained 28 days after the second dose of the MenACWY control vaccine. The receptors stem from an adult who received the MenACWY meningococcal vaccine as a control.

The V call is TRBV19, the J call TRBJ1-3; TRBD1 is a possible D gene (5 bases). This CDR3 comprises 14 residues. Germline V lookup: CDR1 LNHDA, CDR2 SQIVND (reference sequence). Trimming cost V 7 bases and J 2 bases, with 12 bases left between them. CDR3 sequence (DNA): TGTGCCAGTACTTTGGGACGCACTGGAAACACCATATATTTT. Protein: CASTLGRTGNTIYF.

This clone appeared a few times. The V and J genes are TRBV6-5 and TRBJ1-1, with a weak D call TRBD1 (6 bases). Looked up from germline, CDR1 is MNHEY and CDR2 is SVGAGI. CDR3 length: 14 amino acids. V was shortened by 5 bases and J by 4 bases, with 14 bases between the two germline ends. The CDR3 bases are TGTGCCAGCAGTACCAGGGGTAGGGCCACTGAAGCTTTCTTT. This codes for CASSTRGRATEAFF.

The chain combines TRBV19 with TRBJ2-1; tentative D call: TRBD2 (6 bases). Trimming removed 1 base from V and 5 bases from J, with 9 bases in between. The CDR3 extends over 14 amino acids. Germline CDR1 and CDR2: LNHDA and SQIVND (reference sequence). CDR3 residues: CASSIGSGNNEQFF. The CDR3 nucleotides are TGTGCCAGTAGTATAGGTAGCGGTAACAATGAGCAGTTCTTC.

The V call is TRBV19, the J call TRBJ2-6, with D perhaps matching TRBD2 (7 bases). The germline gives CDR1 LNHDA, CDR2 SQIVND (reference sequence). This CDR3 region has 18 residues. Between the trimmed V and J ends, which lost 10 bases and 0 bases, there was a span of 22 bases. CDR3 sequence (DNA): TGTGCCACTACCGGAGGGGGGGGACTGATCTCTGGGGCCAACGTCCTGACTTTC. Protein sequence: CATTGGGGLISGANVLTF.